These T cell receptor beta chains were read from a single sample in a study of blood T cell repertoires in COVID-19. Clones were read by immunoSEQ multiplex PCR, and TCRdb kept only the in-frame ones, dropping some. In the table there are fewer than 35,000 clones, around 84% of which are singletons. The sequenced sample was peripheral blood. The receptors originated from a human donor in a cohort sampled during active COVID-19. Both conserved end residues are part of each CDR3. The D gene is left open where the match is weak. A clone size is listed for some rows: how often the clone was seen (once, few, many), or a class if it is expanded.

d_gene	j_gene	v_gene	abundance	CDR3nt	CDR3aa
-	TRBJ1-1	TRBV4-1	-	TGCGCCAGCAGCCCAAATCTTTGGGGCACAGTTGAAGCTTTCTTT	CASSPNLWGTVEAFF
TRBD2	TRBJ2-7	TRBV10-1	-	TGCGCCAGCAGTGAGTCGGCGGCGGGGGGAATGCAGTACTTC	CASSESAAGGMQYF
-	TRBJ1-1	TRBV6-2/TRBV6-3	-	TGTGCCAGCAGTTCCCTCCGGCGGGTGAACACTGAAGCTTTCTTT	CASSSLRRVNTEAFF
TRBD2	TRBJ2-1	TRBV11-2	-	TGTGCCAGCAGCTTACCAGCGGGGGGCCATCCGTCCTACAATGAGCAGTTCTTC	CASSLPAGGHPSYNEQFF
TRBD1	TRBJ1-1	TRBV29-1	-	TGCAGCGTTGGCCAGCCCGGGACAGGGGATTGGGCTTTCTTT	CSVGQPGTGDWAFF
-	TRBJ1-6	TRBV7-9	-	TGTGCCAGCAGCTCGACATCACCCCTCCACTTT	CASSSTSPLHF
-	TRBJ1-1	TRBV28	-	TGTGCCAGCAGCGACTCGATAGGTAGCGCTGAAGCTTTCTTT	CASSDSIGSAEAFF
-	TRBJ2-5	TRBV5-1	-	TGCGCCAGCAGCCTTGGACAGTGGGAAGAGACCCAGTACTTC	CASSLGQWEETQYF
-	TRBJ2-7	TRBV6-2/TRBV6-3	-	TGTGCCAGCAGTTACGGAGGGGGCGGGTACGAGCAGTACTTC	CASSYGGGGYEQYF
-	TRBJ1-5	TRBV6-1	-	TGTGCCAGCAGTGAACGTTTGCCAGGGGCAGACAATAACCCCCAGCATTTT	CASSERLPGADNNPQHF
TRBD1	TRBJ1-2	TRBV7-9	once	TGTGCCAGCGCAGACCCTGGGACAGCCAACTACACCTTC	CASADPGTANYTF
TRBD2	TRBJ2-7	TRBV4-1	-	TGCGCCAGCAGCCAAGGGACTAGCGGGGGCTACGAGCAGTACTTC	CASSQGTSGGYEQYF
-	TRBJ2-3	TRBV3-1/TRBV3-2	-	TGTGCCAGCAAGGGGGGGCCTGCAGATACGCAGTATTTT	CASKGGPADTQYF
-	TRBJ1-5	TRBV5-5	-	TGTGCCAGCAGCTGGAGCGTCCAAGCGACTCAGCCCCAGCATTTT	CASSWSVQATQPQHF
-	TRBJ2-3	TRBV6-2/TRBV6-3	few	TGTGCCAGCAGTGTAAGACTTCCCACTAGCACAGATACGCAGTATTTT	CASSVRLPTSTDTQYF
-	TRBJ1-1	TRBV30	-	TGTGCCTGGAGTCAGACTCAGAGGGCTTTCTTT	CAWSQTQRAFF
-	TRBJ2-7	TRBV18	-	TGTGCCAGCTCACCAAATCAAGGAGGAATCTACGAGCAGTACTTC	CASSPNQGGIYEQYF
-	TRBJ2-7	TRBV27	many	TGTGCCAGCAGGCCCCACCAGGGCTACGAGCAGTACTTC	CASRPHQGYEQYF
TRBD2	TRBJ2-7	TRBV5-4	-	TGTGCCAGCAGCCTAGCGGGGGGGCGTGAGCAGTACTTC	CASSLAGGREQYF
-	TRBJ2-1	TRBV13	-	TGTGCCAGCAGCCGGCGGGTAAAGCAGTTCTTC	CASSRRVKQFF
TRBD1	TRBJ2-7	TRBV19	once	TGTGCCACTGGGGAACAGGGGGCAGACGAGCAGTACTTC	CATGEQGADEQYF
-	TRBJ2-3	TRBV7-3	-	TGTGCCAGCAGCCGAACTGGACAGAGCACAGATACGCAGTATTTT	CASSRTGQSTDTQYF
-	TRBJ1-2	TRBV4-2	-	TGTGCCAGCAGCCAAGGGCCCAGGGGCGGCTACACCTTC	CASSQGPRGGYTF
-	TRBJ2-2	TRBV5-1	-	TGCGCCAGCAGCTTCTTAGAGAATACCGGGGAGCTGTTTTTT	CASSFLENTGELFF
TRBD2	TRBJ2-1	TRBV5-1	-	TGCGCCAGCAGCTCCCGGGGGGGCAATGAGCAGTTCTTC	CASSSRGGNEQFF
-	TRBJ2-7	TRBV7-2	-	TGTGCCAGCAGCTTAGGAGGACAAGGAAGGGGTTACGAGCAGTACTTC	CASSLGGQGRGYEQYF
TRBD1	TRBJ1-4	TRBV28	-	TGTGCCAGCAGTATATCGACAGGGACTAATGAAAAACTGTTTTTT	CASSISTGTNEKLFF
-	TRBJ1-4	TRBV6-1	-	TGTGCCAGCAGTGAACATACACAGGCAACTAATGAAAAACTGTTTTTT	CASSEHTQATNEKLFF
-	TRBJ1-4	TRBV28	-	TGTGCCACCCGGGAGGGGGAGGCTGTTAGGGAAAAACTGTTTTTT	CATREGEAVREKLFF
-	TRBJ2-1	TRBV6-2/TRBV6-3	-	TGTGCCAGCAGTCCATCGGACATGTCCTACAATGAGCAGTTCTTC	CASSPSDMSYNEQFF
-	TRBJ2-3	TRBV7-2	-	TGTGCCAGCAGCGGACGCTTCGACAGTCAGGGCACAGATACGCAGTATTTT	CASSGRFDSQGTDTQYF
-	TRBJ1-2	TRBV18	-	TGTGCCAGCTCCGCGGGAGAGGGTAACTATGGCTACACCTTC	CASSAGEGNYGYTF
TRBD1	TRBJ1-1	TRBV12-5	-	TGTGCTAGTGGTTTGGTTTATAGGGACAGTATGAACACTGAAGCTTTCTTT	CASGLVYRDSMNTEAFF
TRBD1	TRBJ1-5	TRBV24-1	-	TGTGCCACCAGTGATTCGACTTCCGCAGGGGGCTTCCAGCATTTT	CATSDSTSAGGFQHF
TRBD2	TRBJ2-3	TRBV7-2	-	TGTGCCAGCAGCTTAGCTGGCGGGGGGGGCCCAGATACGCAGTATTTT	CASSLAGGGGPDTQYF
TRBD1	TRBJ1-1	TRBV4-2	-	TGTGCCAGCAGCCGGGGGACAGGGAACACTGAAGCTTTCTTT	CASSRGTGNTEAFF
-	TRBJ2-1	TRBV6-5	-	TGTGCCAGCAGTTCTAGCCTCTTACCCTACAATGAGCAGTTCTTC	CASSSSLLPYNEQFF
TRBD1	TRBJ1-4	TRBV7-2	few	TGTGCCAGCAGCCTGGACAGGGGGAGTGAAAAACTGTTTTTT	CASSLDRGSEKLFF
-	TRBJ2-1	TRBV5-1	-	TGCGCCAGCAGCGAAAGGGTTTTGGGAGAGAGTGAGCAGTTCTTC	CASSERVLGESEQFF
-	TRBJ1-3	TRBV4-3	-	TGCGCCAGCAGCCAATACAGGGAGTTTAGGACTGGAAACACCATATATTTT	CASSQYREFRTGNTIYF
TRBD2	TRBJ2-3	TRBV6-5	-	TGTGCCAGCAGCCTTAGCGGGGTCAGGGGAGATACGCAGTATTTT	CASSLSGVRGDTQYF
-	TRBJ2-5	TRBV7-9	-	TGTGCCAGCAGCTTAGCAGGGACAAGGCCCCACCAAGAGACCCAGTACTTC	CASSLAGTRPHQETQYF
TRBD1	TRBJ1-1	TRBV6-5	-	TGTGCCAGCAGCCCACAGGGGTCCGTCACTGAAGCTTTCTTT	CASSPQGSVTEAFF
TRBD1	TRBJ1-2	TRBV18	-	TGTGCCAGCTCACCCTCGACAGGGGAAGGCTATGGCTACACCTTC	CASSPSTGEGYGYTF
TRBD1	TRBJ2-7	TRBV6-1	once	TGTGCCAGCAGAGGGACAGGGGAACGGTACGAGCAGTACTTC	CASRGTGERYEQYF
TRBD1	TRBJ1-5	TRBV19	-	TGTGCCAGTAGTGTACAGGGGATCCTGTACCAGCCCCAGCATTTT	CASSVQGILYQPQHF
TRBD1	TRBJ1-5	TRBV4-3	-	TGCGCCAGCAGCCAGAGGGCAGGGGGAAGGTTTCAGCCCCAGCATTTT	CASSQRAGGRFQPQHF
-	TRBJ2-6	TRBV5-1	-	TGCGCCAGCAGCTTTCAGGCTGGGGCCAACGTCCTGACTTTC	CASSFQAGANVLTF
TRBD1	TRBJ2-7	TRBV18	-	TGTGCCAGCTCACCACCCGGGACAGGGGGCTCATACGAGCAGTACTTC	CASSPPGTGGSYEQYF
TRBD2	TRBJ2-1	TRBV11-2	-	TGTGCCAGCAGTTTTACTAGCGGGGGGGCCAATGAGCAGTTCTTC	CASSFTSGGANEQFF
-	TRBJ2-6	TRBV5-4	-	TGTGCCAGCAGCCTAGCCTCTGGGGCCAACGTCCTGACTTTC	CASSLASGANVLTF
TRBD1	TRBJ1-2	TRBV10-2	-	TGCGCCAGCAGCGCCGGGACAGGGTTTAACTATGGCTACACCTTC	CASSAGTGFNYGYTF
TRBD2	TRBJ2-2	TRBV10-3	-	TGTGCCATCAGTGAGCGGGGGGGCATCGGGGAGCTGTTTTTT	CAISERGGIGELFF
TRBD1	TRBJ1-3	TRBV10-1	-	TGCGCCAGCAGTTCCCGACAGGGAACAGGAAACACCATATATTTT	CASSSRQGTGNTIYF
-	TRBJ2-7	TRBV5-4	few	TGTGCCAGCAGCCCATCGGGGGTACCGAACGAGCAGTACTTC	CASSPSGVPNEQYF
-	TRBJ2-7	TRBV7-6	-	TGTGCCAGCAGCTTAGACAGGCGACCTTACGAGCAGTACTTC	CASSLDRRPYEQYF
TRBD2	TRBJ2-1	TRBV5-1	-	TGCGCCAGCAGCTTGGCAGGACTAGCGGGGGTCAATGAGCAGTTCTTC	CASSLAGLAGVNEQFF
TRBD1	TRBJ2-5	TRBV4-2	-	TGTGCCAGCAGCCATTCCGGGACAGGGGGCGGTCAGTACTACTTC	CASSHSGTGGGQYYF
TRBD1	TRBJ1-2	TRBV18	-	TGTGCCAGCAATGGACAGGGGGCGGTTAACTATGGCTACACCTTC	CASNGQGAVNYGYTF
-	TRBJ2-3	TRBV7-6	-	TGTGCCAGCAGCCCGCGGCCCGCTAGCACAGATACGCAGTATTTT	CASSPRPASTDTQYF